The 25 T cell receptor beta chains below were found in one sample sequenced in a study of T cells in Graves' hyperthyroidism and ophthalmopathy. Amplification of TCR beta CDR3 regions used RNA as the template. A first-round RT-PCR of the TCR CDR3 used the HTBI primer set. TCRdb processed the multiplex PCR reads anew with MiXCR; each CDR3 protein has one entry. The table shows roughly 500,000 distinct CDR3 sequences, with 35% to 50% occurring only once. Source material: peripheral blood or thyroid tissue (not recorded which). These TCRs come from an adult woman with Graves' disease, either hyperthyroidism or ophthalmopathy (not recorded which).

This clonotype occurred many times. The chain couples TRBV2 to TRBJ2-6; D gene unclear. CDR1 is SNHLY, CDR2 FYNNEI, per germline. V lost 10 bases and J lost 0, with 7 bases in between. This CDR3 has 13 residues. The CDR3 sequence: CATSFSGANVLTF. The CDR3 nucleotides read TGTGCCACCTCCTTCTCTGGGGCCAACGTCCTGACTTTC.

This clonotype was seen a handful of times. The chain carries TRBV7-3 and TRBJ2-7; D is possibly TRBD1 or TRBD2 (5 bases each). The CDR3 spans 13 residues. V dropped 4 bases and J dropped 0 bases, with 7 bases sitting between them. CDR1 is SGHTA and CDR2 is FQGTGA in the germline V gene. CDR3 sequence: CASSSGTSYEQYF. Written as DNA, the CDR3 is TGTGCCAGCAGCTCCGGGACCTCCTACGAGCAGTACTTC.

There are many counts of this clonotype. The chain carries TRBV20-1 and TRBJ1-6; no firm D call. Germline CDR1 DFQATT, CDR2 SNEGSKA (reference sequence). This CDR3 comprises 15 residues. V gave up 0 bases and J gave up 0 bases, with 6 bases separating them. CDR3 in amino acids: CSARERSSYNSPLHF. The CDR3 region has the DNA TGCAGTGCTAGAGAGCGGAGCTCCTATAATTCACCCCTCCACTTT.

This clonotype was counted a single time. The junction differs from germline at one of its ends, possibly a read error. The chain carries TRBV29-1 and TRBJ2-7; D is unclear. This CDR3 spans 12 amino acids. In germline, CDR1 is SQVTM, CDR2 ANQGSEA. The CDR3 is CSVETGPHEQHF. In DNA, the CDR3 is TGCAGCGTTGAAACCGGCCCCCACGAGCAGCACTTC.

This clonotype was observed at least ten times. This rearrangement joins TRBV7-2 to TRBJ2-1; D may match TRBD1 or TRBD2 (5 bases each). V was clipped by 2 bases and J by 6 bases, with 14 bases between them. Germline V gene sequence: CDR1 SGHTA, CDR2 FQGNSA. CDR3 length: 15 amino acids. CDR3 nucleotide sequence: TGTGCCAGCAGCTTACAGGACTCAGGGCCCAATGAGCAGTTCTTC. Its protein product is CASSLQDSGPNEQFF.

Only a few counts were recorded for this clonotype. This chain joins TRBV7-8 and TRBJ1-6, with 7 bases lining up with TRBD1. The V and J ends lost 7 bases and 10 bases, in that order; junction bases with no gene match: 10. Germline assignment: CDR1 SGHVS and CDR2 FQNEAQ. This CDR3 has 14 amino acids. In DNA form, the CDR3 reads TGTGCCAGCACCGTGACAGGGTTGGAATCACCCCTCCACTTT. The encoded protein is CASTVTGLESPLHF.

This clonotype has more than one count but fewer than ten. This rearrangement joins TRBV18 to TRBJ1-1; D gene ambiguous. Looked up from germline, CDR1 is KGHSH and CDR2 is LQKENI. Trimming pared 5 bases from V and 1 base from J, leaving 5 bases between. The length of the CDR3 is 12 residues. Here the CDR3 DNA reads TGTGCCAGCTCAGGGCGGAACACTGAAGCTTTCTTT. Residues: CASSGRNTEAFF.

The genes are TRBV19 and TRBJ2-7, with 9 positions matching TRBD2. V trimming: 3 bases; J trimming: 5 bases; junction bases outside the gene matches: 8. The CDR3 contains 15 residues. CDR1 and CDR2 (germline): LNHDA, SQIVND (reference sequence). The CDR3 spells CASSIIAGESHEQYF. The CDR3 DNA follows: TGTGCCAGTAGTATTATAGCGGGAGAGTCCCACGAGCAGTACTTC.

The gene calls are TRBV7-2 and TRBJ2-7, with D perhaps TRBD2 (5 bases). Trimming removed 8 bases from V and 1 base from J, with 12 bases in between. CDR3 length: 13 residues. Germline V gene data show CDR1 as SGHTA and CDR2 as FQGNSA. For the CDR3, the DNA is TGTGCCAGCGAGGGCGGAAAGTCCTACGAGCAGTACTTC. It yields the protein CASEGGKSYEQYF.

CDR3 loop: CASSFTQSTGELFF. CDR3 in DNA: TGTGCCAGCAGTTTCACTCAGAGCACCGGGGAGCTGTTTTTT. J is TRBJ2-2 and V is TRBV12-3 or TRBV12-4; D remains ambiguous. This CDR3 has 14 residues. The germline V and J ends were trimmed by 3 bases and 4 bases, with 9 bases remaining between them.

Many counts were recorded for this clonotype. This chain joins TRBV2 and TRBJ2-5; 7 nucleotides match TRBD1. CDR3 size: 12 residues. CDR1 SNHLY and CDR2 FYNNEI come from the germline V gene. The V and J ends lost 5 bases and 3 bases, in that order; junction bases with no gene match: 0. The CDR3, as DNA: TGTGCCAGCAGTACAGGGGAAGAGACCCAGTACTTC. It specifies CASSTGEETQYF.

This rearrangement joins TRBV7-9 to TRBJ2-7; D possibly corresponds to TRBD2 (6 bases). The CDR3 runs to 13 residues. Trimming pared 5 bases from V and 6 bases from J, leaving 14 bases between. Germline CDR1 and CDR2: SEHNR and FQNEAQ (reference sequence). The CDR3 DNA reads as TGTGCCAGCAGCCTGGGGGGTAAGGGCGAGCAGTACTTC. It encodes CASSLGGKGEQYF.

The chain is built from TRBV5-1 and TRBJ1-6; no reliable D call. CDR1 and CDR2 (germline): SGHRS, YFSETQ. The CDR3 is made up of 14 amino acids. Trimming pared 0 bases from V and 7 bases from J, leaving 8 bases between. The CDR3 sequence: CASSLEGWNSPLHF. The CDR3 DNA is TGCGCCAGCAGCTTGGAGGGTTGGAATTCACCCCTCCACTTT.

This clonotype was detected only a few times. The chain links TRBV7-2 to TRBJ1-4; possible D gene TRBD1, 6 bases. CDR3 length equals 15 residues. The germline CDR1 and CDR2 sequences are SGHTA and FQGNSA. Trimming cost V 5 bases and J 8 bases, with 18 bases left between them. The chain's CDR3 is CASSTGAGRQEKLFF. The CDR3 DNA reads TGTGCCAGCAGCACGGGGGCAGGTAGACAAGAAAAACTGTTTTTT.

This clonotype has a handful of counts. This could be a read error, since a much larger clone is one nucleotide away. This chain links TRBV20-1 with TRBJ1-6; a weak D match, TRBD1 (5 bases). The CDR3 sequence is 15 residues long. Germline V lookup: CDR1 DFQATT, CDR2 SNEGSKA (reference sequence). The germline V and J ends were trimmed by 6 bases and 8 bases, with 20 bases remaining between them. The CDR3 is CSAPLSETDYSPLHF. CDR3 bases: TGCAGTGCCCCTCTTTCCGAGACAGATTATTCACCCCTCCACTTT.

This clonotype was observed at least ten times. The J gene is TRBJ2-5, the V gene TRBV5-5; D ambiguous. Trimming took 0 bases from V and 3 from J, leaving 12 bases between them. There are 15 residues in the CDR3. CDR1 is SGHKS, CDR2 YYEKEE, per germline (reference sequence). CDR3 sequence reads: CASSLGSTDEETQYF. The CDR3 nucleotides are TGTGCCAGCAGCTTGGGGTCTACGGACGAAGAGACCCAGTACTTC.

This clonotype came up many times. Here the CDR3 reads CASSASPQENTEAFF. In DNA form, the CDR3 reads TGTGCCAGCAGCGCCAGCCCACAGGAAAACACTGAAGCTTTCTTT. The chain uses TRBV9 and TRBJ1-1; perhaps TRBD1 as D (5 bases). The CDR3 has 15 amino acids. V was shortened by 3 bases and J by 2 bases, with 14 bases between the two germline ends. Germline V gene data show CDR1 as SGDLS and CDR2 as YYNGEE.

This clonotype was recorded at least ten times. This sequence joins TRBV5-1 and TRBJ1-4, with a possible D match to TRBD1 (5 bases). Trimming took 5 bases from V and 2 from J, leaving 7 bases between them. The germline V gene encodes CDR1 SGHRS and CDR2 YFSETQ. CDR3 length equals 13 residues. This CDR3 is CASRTETNEKLFF. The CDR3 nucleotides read TGCGCCAGCAGGACAGAGACTAATGAAAAACTGTTTTTT. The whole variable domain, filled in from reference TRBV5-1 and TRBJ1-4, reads KAGVTQTPRYLIKTRGQQVTLSCSPISGHRSVSWYQQTPGQGLQFLFEYFSETQRNKGNFPGRFSGRQFSNSRSEMNVSTLELGDSALYLCASRTETNEKLFFGSGTQLSVL.

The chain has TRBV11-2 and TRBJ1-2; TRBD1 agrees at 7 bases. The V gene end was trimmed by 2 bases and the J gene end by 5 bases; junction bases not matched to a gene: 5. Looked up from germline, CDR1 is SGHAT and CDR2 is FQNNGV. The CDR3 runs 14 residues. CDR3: CASSLSTGEYGYTF. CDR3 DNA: TGTGCCAGCAGCTTAAGCACAGGGGAATATGGCTACACCTTC.

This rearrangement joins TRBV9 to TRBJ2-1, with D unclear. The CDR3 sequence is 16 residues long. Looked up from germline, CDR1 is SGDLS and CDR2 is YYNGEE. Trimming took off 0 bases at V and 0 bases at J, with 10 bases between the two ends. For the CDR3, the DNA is TGTGCCAGCAGCGTAGCGGCGGAAGGCTCCTACAATGAGCAGTTCTTC. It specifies CASSVAAEGSYNEQFF.

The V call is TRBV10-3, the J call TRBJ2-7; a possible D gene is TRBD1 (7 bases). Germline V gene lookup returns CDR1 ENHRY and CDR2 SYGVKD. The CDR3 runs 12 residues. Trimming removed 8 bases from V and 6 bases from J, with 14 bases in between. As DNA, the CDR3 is TGTGCCATCCAGGGGGACTCCGGCGAGCAGTACTTC. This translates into CAIQGDSGEQYF.

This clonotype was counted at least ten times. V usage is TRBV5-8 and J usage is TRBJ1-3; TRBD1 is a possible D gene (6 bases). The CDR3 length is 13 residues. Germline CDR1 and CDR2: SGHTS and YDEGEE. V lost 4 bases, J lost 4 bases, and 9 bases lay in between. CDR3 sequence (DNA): TGTGCCAGCAGCGTGGGACACGGAAACACCATATATTTT. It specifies CASSVGHGNTIYF.

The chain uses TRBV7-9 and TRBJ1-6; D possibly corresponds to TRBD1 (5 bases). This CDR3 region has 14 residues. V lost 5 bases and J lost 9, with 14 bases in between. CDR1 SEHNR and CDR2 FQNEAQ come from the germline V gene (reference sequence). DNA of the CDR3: TGTGCCAGCAGCCCAGTAGGGGAGATTTCACCCCTCCACTTT. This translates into CASSPVGEISPLHF. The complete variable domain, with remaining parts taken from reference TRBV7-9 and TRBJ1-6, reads DTGVSQNPRHKITKRGQNVTFRCDPISEHNRLYWYRQTLGQGPEFLTYFQNEAQLEKSRLLSDRFSAERPKGSFSTLEIQRTEQGDSAMYLCASSPVGEISPLHFGNGTRLTVT.

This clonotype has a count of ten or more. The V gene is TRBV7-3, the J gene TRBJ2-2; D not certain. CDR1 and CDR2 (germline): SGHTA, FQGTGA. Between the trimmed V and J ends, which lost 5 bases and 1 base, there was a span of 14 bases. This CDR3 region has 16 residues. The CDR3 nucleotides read TGTGCCAGCAGCCGTTTCATGGTTGGGAACACCGGGGAGCTGTTTTTT. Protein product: CASSRFMVGNTGELFF. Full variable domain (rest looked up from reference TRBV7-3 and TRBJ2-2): GAGVSQTPSNKVTEKGKYVELRCDPISGHTALYWYRQSLGQGPEFLIYFQGTGAADDSGLPNDRFFAVRPEGSVSTLKIQRTERGDSAVYLCASSRFMVGNTGELFFGEGSRLTVL.

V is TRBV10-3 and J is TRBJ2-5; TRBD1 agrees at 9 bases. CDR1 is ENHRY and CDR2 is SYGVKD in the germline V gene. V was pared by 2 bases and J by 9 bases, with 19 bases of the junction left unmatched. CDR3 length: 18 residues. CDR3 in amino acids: CAISETPGTGYNNQPQYF. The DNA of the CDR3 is TGTGCCATCAGTGAGACTCCCGGGACAGGGTATAACAATCAGCCCCAGTACTTC.